This T cell receptor (beta chain) derives from a study of CD8+ T cells in alopecia areata. General study findings and limits: More clonal than normal scalp was lesional scalp, particularly alopecia totalis/universalis.

This clone appeared a few times. As yet, its antigen is unknown. Noted treatment: oral pan-JAK inhibitor, 5-10 mg twice daily. Reverse transcribed after extraction, RNA yielded cDNA as the sequencing template. Generated by immunoSEQ multiplex PCR, the TCRdb table keeps only in-frame clones and is missing some. The profile shows roughly 190,000 clones, roughly three fifths of them singletons. The source material was CD4+ T cells sorted from blood, sampled at week 4, from a patient treated with tofacitinib. This receptor was taken from a human donor with alopecia areata.

CDR3 protein: CASSFNPAGPRVETQYF. Written as DNA, the CDR3 is TGTGCCAGCAGTTTTAACCCAGCCGGGCCCAGGGTGGAGACCCAGTACTTC. This rearrangement joins TRBV13 to TRBJ2-5; the D gene is possibly TRBD1 (5 bases). Germline V gene sequence: CDR1 PRHDT, CDR2 FYEKMQ (reference sequence). This CDR3 has 17 residues. V was pared by 6 bases and J by 5 bases, with 25 bases between. Filled out from reference TRBV13 and TRBJ2-5, the complete variable domain reads AAGVIQSPRHLIKEKRETATLKCYPIPRHDTVYWYQQGPGQDPQFLISFYEKMQSDKGSIPDRFSAQQFSDYHSELNMSSLELGDSALYFCASSFNPAGPRVETQYFGPGTRLLVL.